The next 30 T cell receptor beta chains were all read from a single sample in a study of early T cells in non-severe SARS-CoV-2 infection. Using its own MiXCR run on the 5' RACE reads, TCRdb lists one record per CDR3 protein. This table has tens of thousands of distinct CDR3 sequences, 10% to 15% appearing once. The sample consisted of whole blood. Receptors were obtained from an adult who was a healthcare worker with PCR-confirmed SARS-CoV-2 infection or an uninfected control (not recorded which).

This clonotype has a count of ten or more. The V call is TRBV20-1, the J call TRBJ2-2, with 10 nucleotides matching TRBD2. Unmatched junction bases numbered 5, after V lost 7 bases and J lost 6 bases. The V gene's germline CDR1 is DFQATT and CDR2 SNEGSKA (reference sequence). The CDR3 sequence is 13 residues long. As DNA, the CDR3 is TGCAGTGTCCGAGCGGGAGGGTCCGGGGAGCTGTTTTTT. Protein: CSVRAGGSGELFF.

The chain joins TRBV7-2 to TRBJ2-4; 8 bases align to TRBD1. V trimming: 5 bases; J trimming: 0 bases; junction bases outside the gene matches: 6. This CDR3 comprises 16 residues. Germline CDR1 and CDR2: SGHTA and FQGNSA. The CDR3 DNA reads TGTGCCAGCAGCCCCGGGACAGGTCTAGCCAAAAACATTCAGTACTTC. This codes for CASSPGTGLAKNIQYF.

The sample holds a few counts of this clonotype. This chain links TRBV12-3 or TRBV12-4 with TRBJ2-3; 7 bases are a match to TRBD2. With V trimmed by 8 bases and J by 5 bases, 13 bases remained unmatched. CDR3 size: 15 residues. Here the CDR3 reads CASQTAGLVGDTQYF. The CDR3 coding sequence is TGTGCCAGCCAAACCGCTGGACTAGTGGGAGATACGCAGTATTTT.

This clonotype was counted many times. V is TRBV6-2 or TRBV6-3 and J is TRBJ2-7, with no clear D. The CDR3 extends over 13 amino acids. Germline lookup yields CDR1 MNHEY and CDR2 SVGEGT. Deletions cut 7 bases from V and 2 bases from J, with 12 bases between. The CDR3 loop is CASTIRHPYEQYF. DNA of the CDR3: TGTGCCAGCACCATTAGGCACCCCTACGAGCAGTACTTC.

CDR3 DNA sequence: TGTGCCTGGAGTCTTTCGGCAGATACGCAGTATTTT. The encoded protein is CAWSLSADTQYF. The chain recombines TRBV30 with TRBJ2-3; D gene uncertain. The V end lost 2 bases, the J end lost 4 bases, and 7 bases lay between the germline ends. The CDR3 covers 12 residues. The germline V gene encodes CDR1 GTSNPN and CDR2 SVGIG (reference sequence). The variable domain in full, with the rest retrieved from reference TRBV30 and TRBJ2-3, is SQTIHQWPATLVQPVGSPLSLECTVEGTSNPNLYWYRQAAGRGLQLLFYSVGIGQISSEVPQNLSASRPQDRQFILSSKKLLLSDSGFYLCAWSLSADTQYFGPGTRLTVL.

The chain has TRBV6-1 and TRBJ1-5, with unresolved D. The CDR3 is made up of 15 amino acids. Looked up from germline, CDR1 is MNHNS and CDR2 is SASEGT. Trimming pared 2 bases from V and 3 bases from J, leaving 11 bases between. CDR3 amino acids: CASSEFSSLNQPQHF. The CDR3 DNA is TGTGCCAGCAGTGAATTTTCATCCCTCAATCAGCCCCAGCATTTT.

This clonotype was observed many times. The chain links TRBV18 to TRBJ2-6; 9 positions match TRBD1. The CDR3 totals 17 residues. The trim removed 3 bases at V and 0 bases at J, leaving 3 bases unmatched. Germline V CDR1 and CDR2: KGHSH, LQKENI. CDR3 amino acids: CASSPGQGNSGANVLTF. In DNA form, the CDR3 reads TGTGCCAGCTCACCCGGACAGGGGAACTCTGGGGCCAACGTCCTGACTTTC.

This chain uses TRBV4-2 with TRBJ2-5; 12 bases map to TRBD2. Trimming removed 4 bases from V and 2 bases from J; junction bases left unmatched: 8. The CDR3 has 17 amino acids. Germline-derived CDR1 and CDR2 are LGHNA and YNFKEQ. The chain's CDR3 is CASSLRASGGVQETQYF. The CDR3 DNA sequence: TGTGCCAGCAGCCTAAGGGCTAGCGGGGGGGTACAAGAGACCCAGTACTTC.

In this sample, this clonotype turned up a few times. V usage is TRBV28 and J usage is TRBJ2-3; tentative D call: TRBD1 (5 bases). From germline, CDR1 is MDHEN and CDR2 SYDVKM. Trimming took 4 bases from V and 3 from J, leaving 17 bases between them. This CDR3 comprises 16 residues. The CDR3 DNA reads TGTGCCAGCAGTTCGGACACCCACATTGGGACAGATACGCAGTATTTT. Protein product: CASSSDTHIGTDTQYF.

The J gene is TRBJ1-1, the V gene TRBV3-1; 11 bases line up with TRBD1. Trimming cost V 5 bases and J 3 bases; bases outside gene matches: 5. The CDR3 sequence is 15 residues long. Germline V gene data show CDR1 as LGHDT and CDR2 as YNNKEL (reference sequence). The DNA for the CDR3 is TGTGCCAGCAGCTCAGGACAGGGGGCGGACACTGAAGCTTTCTTT. Translating it yields CASSSGQGADTEAFF.

The rearrangement uses TRBV7-8 and TRBJ2-3, with D tentatively TRBD2 (5 bases). Deletions cut 6 bases from V and 3 bases from J, with 10 bases between. The length of the CDR3 is 13 residues. CDR1 and CDR2 from the germline V gene are SGHVS and FQNEAQ. In nucleotides, the CDR3 is TGTGCCAGCAGTAATAGGACTACAGATACGCAGTATTTT. Protein: CASSNRTTDTQYF.

This clonotype was recorded at least ten times. The chain links TRBV10-2 to TRBJ1-1; D uncertain. CDR3 length: 12 residues. V lost 3 bases to trimming and J lost 8 bases, with 10 bases between them. Germline CDR1 is WSHSY and CDR2 is SAAADI. The CDR3 here is CASSDTETEAFF. In DNA, the CDR3 is TGCGCCAGCAGTGATACCGAGACCGAAGCTTTCTTT.

V and J are TRBV10-3 and TRBJ2-1; D is unresolved. The ends were cut back, 2 bases at V and 4 bases at J, with 9 bases in the middle. Germline assignment: CDR1 ENHRY and CDR2 SYGVKD. This CDR3 spans 14 amino acids. DNA for the CDR3: TGTGCCATCAGTGAGGAACCAGAGTACAATGAGCAGTTCTTC. It yields the protein CAISEEPEYNEQFF.

In its sample, this clonotype was seen many times. The genes are TRBV11-3 and TRBJ2-1, with 8 positions matching TRBD2. After removal of 5 bases from V and 7 bases from J, the junction contained 7 bases not matched to a gene. This CDR3 spans 14 amino acids. The V gene's germline CDR1 is SGHNT and CDR2 YENEEA. As DNA, the CDR3 is TGTGCCAGCAGCCAGCGCGGGGGGATTAATGAGCAGTTCTTC. As protein: CASSQRGGINEQFF.

The chain joins TRBV6-1 to TRBJ2-1; D ambiguous. CDR3 length: 14 residues. Germline CDR1 is MNHNS and CDR2 is SASEGT. Trimming cost V 6 bases and J 6 bases, with 15 bases left between them. The CDR3 here is CASRERARLNEQFF. The DNA of the CDR3 is TGTGCCAGCAGAGAAAGGGCGAGACTCAATGAGCAGTTCTTC.

The chain carries TRBV28 and TRBJ2-5; D unclear. Germline V gene sequence: CDR1 MDHEN, CDR2 SYDVKM. V lost 6 bases and J lost 5, with 7 bases in between. The CDR3 sequence is 11 residues long. CDR3: CASSTKETQYF. Here the CDR3 DNA reads TGTGCCAGCAGCACAAAGGAGACCCAGTACTTC.

This clonotype was picked up a small number of times. The CDR3 nucleotides are TGTGCCAGCAGCTGGAGGGCAGAATCTGGAAACACCATATATTTT. The encoded protein is CASSWRAESGNTIYF. This chain connects TRBV7-9 to TRBJ1-3; D not resolved. The germline V and J ends were trimmed by 4 bases and 1 base, with 11 bases remaining between them. The germline CDR1 and CDR2 sequences are SEHNR and FQNEAQ (reference sequence). The CDR3 sequence is 15 residues long.

This clonotype was recorded a few times. The rearrangement uses TRBV5-6 and TRBJ2-1; no clear D. Per germline, CDR1 SGHDT and CDR2 YYEEEE. This CDR3 has 15 amino acids. V was pared by 2 bases and J by 0 bases, with 9 bases between. In nucleotides, the CDR3 is TGTGCCAGCAGCTTAGGGTTGGGCTCCTACAATGAGCAGTTCTTC. It encodes CASSLGLGSYNEQFF.

This clonotype was counted many times. The chain employs TRBV3-1 and TRBJ2-4; no clear D gene. Germline assignment: CDR1 LGHDT and CDR2 YNNKEL (reference sequence). This CDR3 is built from 14 residues. V dropped 4 bases and J dropped 1 base, with 8 bases sitting between them. CDR3 region: CASSLSLAKNIQYF. CDR3 DNA: TGTGCCAGCAGCCTCAGTTTGGCCAAAAACATTCAGTACTTC.

This clonotype was seen many times. This chain uses TRBV5-1 with TRBJ2-7; perhaps TRBD1 as D (5 bases). Germline loops: CDR1 SGHRS, CDR2 YFSETQ. V was trimmed by 1 base and J by 7 bases, leaving 24 bases between them. The CDR3 totals 17 residues. CDR3 bases: TGCGCCAGCAGCTTGATGGCCCCCCGGCAGGGCCTAGGGGAGCAGTACTTC. This encodes CASSLMAPRQGLGEQYF.

This clonotype has a handful of counts. V gene TRBV27 combines with J gene TRBJ2-2, with 10 bases lining up with TRBD2. CDR3 size: 16 residues. Losses at the gene ends were 7 bases for V and 4 bases for J; bases not matched to a gene: 9. Germline loops: CDR1 MNHEY, CDR2 SMNVEV (reference sequence). The CDR3 bases are TGTGCCAGCACCCCAAGCGGGAGGGCGGGCACCGGGGAGCTGTTTTTT. Its protein is CASTPSGRAGTGELFF.

As for this clonotype: This may come from a read error, since a much larger clone is one base off. The chain combines TRBV12-3 or TRBV12-4 with TRBJ2-1; D not certain. Trimming pared 8 bases from V and 6 bases from J, leaving 14 bases between. The CDR3 runs to 13 residues. The CDR3 DNA is TGTGCCAGCCGGGTAGGGCCTAGCAATGAGCAGTTCTTC. It translates to CASRVGPSNEQFF.

The chain carries TRBV2 and TRBJ1-2; D remains unclear. The CDR3 totals 11 residues. V dropped 7 bases and J dropped 8 bases, with 11 bases sitting between them. CDR1 and CDR2 from the germline V gene are SNHLY and FYNNEI. CDR3 nucleotide sequence: TGTGCCAGCACAGAGCATGGCGGCTACACCTTC. This translates into CASTEHGGYTF.

The V call is TRBV9, the J call TRBJ2-7; perhaps TRBD2 as D (6 bases). The V and J ends lost 2 bases and 4 bases respectively, with 16 bases between them. The CDR3 runs 15 residues. From germline, CDR1 is SGDLS and CDR2 YYNGEE. The CDR3 DNA reads TGTGCCAGCAGCGTGCATGGCGGGGAAAATTACGAGCAGTACTTC. Its protein is CASSVHGGENYEQYF.

This sequence joins TRBV29-1 and TRBJ2-2, with TRBD2 as a possible D gene (5 bases). With 7 bases removed from V and 4 bases from J, the gap between germline ends came to 19 bases. The germline V gene has CDR1 SQVTM and CDR2 ANQGSEA. This CDR3 has 15 residues. The DNA of the CDR3 is TGCAGCGCCTCCGTCTTTACCGCGGGCACCGGGGAGCTGTTTTTT. Translation: CSASVFTAGTGELFF.

This clonotype was counted many times. V and J are TRBV29-1 and TRBJ2-7; D possibly matches TRBD1 or TRBD2 (5 bases each). Trimming shortened V by 5 bases and J by 5 bases, and 10 bases separated the two germline ends. Germline CDR1 SQVTM, CDR2 ANQGSEA. The CDR3 runs 11 residues. The DNA of the CDR3 is TGCAGCGTTAGACTGGGGGACGAGCAGTACTTC. Its protein product is CSVRLGDEQYF.

This chain joins TRBV6-2 or TRBV6-3 and TRBJ2-1; D gene unclear. CDR1 MNHEY and CDR2 SVGEGT come from the germline V gene. This CDR3 comprises 13 residues. V lost 2 bases and J 2 bases, leaving 4 bases between the germline ends. The CDR3 loop is CASSYQPYNEQFF. CDR3 sequence (DNA): TGTGCCAGCAGTTACCAGCCCTACAATGAGCAGTTCTTC.

In regard to this clonotype: A much larger clone differs by one base, so this may be a read error. The V call is TRBV24-1, the J call TRBJ2-7; 13 nucleotides line up with TRBD2. This CDR3 comprises 15 residues. The germline gives CDR1 KGHDR, CDR2 SFDVKD. The CDR3 DNA follows: TGTGCCACCAGTGATACTAGCGGGAGGGCCCACGAGCGGTACTTC. It specifies CATSDTSGRAHERYF.

The sample holds many counts of this clonotype. The CDR3 DNA reads TGTGCCAGCAACAAAAGGGGACCGAGTCCGGTTAACTATGGCTACACCTTC. Translation gives CASNKRGPSPVNYGYTF. The V gene is TRBV6-2 or TRBV6-3, the J gene TRBJ1-2, with D maybe TRBD1 (5 bases). Germline CDR1 reads MNHEY; CDR2 reads SVGEGT. V gave up 7 bases and J gave up 1 base, with 22 bases separating them. The CDR3 covers 17 residues.

This clonotype was detected a few times. The V call is TRBV11-2, the J call TRBJ1-1; D possibly corresponds to TRBD1 (5 bases). V was trimmed by 0 bases and J by 4 bases, leaving 12 bases between them. Germline V gene sequence: CDR1 SGHAT, CDR2 FQNNGV. CDR3 size: 15 residues. The CDR3 coding sequence is TGTGCCAGCAGCTTAGAATCGGGGGTGGGCACTGAAGCTTTCTTT. Residues: CASSLESGVGTEAFF.